Described below is a single TCR beta chain sequence and its context. Other DNA variants within this sample encode the same CDR3. The data derive from a study of blood T cell repertoires in COVID-19. As for the study in general: From T cells, B-cell-depleted T cells, or PBMCs came the material, which was cDNA or gDNA.

In the authors' workflow: Estimation of nucleated cell counts was performed using reference gene primer amplification. Profiling relied on immunoSEQ multiplex PCR, and the TCRdb table lists in-frame clones only, not all of them. From that table come the V and J calls and clone size; the DNA was used to work out D and trimming. The sample contains 250,000 or so clones, roughly 84% of which appear only once. The V end was cut by 7 bases, the J end by 1 base, with 10 bases between. The CDR3 covers 13 residues. Germline V gene lookup returns CDR1 SNHLY and CDR2 FYNNEI. The J gene is TRBJ1-1, the V gene TRBV2; TRBD1 is a possible D gene (5 bases). This clonotype was sampled from a woman aged 40-49 years who had recovered from COVID-19. The sequenced sample was peripheral blood. This chain's CDR3 is CASTLQGNTEAFF. Here the CDR3 DNA reads TGTGCCAGCACTCTTCAGGGGAACACTGAAGCTTTCTTT.